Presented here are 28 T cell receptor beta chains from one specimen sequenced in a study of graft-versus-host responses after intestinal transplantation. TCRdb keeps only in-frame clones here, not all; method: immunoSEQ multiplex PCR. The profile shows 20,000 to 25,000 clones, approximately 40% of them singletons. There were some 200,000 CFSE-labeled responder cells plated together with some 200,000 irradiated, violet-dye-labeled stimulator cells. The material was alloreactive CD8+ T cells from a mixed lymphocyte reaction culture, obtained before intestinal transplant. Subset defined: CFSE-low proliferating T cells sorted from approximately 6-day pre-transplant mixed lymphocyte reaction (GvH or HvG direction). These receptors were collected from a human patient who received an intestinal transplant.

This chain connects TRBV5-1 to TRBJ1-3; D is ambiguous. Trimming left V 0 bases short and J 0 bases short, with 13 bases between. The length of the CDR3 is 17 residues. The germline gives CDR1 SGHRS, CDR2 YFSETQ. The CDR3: CASSLGNGPNSGNTIYF. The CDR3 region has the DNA TGCGCCAGCAGCTTGGGTAACGGACCCAACTCTGGAAACACCATATATTTT.

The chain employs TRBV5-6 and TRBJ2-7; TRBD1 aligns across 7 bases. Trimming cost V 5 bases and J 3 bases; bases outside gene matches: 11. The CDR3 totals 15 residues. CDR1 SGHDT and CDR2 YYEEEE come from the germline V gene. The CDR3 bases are TGTGCCAGCAGTTCTCTACCGGGACAGAGCTACGAGCAGTACTTC. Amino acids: CASSSLPGQSYEQYF.

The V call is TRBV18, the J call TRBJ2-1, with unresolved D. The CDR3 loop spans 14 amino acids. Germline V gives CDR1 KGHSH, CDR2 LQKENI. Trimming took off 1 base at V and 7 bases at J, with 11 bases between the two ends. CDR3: CASSPQSLWNEQFF. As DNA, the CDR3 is TGTGCCAGCTCACCACAAAGCCTCTGGAATGAGCAGTTCTTC.

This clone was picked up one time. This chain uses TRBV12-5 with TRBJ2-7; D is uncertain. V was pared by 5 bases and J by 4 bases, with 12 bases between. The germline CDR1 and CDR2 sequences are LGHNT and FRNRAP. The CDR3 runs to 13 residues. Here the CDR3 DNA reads TGTGCTAGTGGTCCCCCGGCCGGGTACGAGCAGTACTTC. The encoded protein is CASGPPAGYEQYF.

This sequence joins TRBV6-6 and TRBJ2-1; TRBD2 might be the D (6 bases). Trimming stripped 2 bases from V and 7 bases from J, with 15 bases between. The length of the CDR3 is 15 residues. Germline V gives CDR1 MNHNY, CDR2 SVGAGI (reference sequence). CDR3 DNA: TGTGCCAGCAGTTACGGGCGGGACGCGTTGAATGAGCAGTTCTTC. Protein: CASSYGRDALNEQFF.

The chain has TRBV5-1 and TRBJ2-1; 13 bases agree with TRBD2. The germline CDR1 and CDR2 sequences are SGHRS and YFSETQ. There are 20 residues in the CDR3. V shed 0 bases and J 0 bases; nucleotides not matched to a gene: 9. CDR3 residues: CASSLVGLAGVSSSYNEQFF. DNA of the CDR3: TGCGCCAGCAGCTTGGTCGGACTAGCGGGAGTCTCGAGCTCCTACAATGAGCAGTTCTTC.

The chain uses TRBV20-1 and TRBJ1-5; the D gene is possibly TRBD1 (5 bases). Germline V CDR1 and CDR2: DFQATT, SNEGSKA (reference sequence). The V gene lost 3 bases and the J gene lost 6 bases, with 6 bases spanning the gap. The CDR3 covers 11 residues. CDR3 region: CSARGGQPQHF. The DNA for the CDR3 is TGCAGTGCTAGGGGGGGTCAGCCCCAGCATTTT.

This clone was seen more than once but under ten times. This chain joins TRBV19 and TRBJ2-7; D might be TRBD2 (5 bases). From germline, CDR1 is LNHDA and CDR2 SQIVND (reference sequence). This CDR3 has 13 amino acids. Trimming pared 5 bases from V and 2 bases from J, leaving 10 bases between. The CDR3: CASSAGPTYEQYF. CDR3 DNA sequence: TGTGCCAGTAGTGCGGGTCCGACCTACGAGCAGTACTTC.

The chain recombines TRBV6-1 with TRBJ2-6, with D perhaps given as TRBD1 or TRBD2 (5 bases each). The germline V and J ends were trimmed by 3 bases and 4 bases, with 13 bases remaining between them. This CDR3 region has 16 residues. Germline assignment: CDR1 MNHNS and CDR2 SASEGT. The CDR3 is CASSDGGFLGANVLTF. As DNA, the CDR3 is TGTGCCAGCAGTGATGGGGGATTTCTCGGGGCCAACGTCCTGACTTTC.

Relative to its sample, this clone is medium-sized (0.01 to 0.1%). The CDR3 loop is CASSESSANYGYTF. In DNA, the CDR3 is TGCGCCAGCAGTGAGTCGTCGGCTAACTATGGCTACACCTTC. The V and J genes are TRBV10-2 and TRBJ1-2; D unclear. CDR3 length equals 14 residues. The germline V gene has CDR1 WSHSY and CDR2 SAAADI. The germline V and J ends were trimmed by 0 bases and 0 bases, with 5 bases remaining between them.

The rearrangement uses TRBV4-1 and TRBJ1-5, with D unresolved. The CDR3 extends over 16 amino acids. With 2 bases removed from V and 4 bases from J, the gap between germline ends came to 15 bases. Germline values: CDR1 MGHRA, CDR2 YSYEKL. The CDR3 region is CASSQSSVRRNQPQHF. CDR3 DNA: TGCGCCAGCAGCCAAAGTAGCGTTCGCCGGAATCAGCCCCAGCATTTT.

CDR3 in amino acids: CASSRLGGRALDTQYF. CDR3 bases: TGTGCCAGCAGTCGCCTGGGCGGGAGGGCCCTGGATACGCAGTATTTT. The chain has TRBV6-6 and TRBJ2-3; 9 nucleotides line up with TRBD2. Germline CDR1 is MNHNY and CDR2 is SVGAGI (reference sequence). J gave up 6 bases and V 5 bases, and 12 bases lay outside the gene matches. The CDR3 spans 16 residues.

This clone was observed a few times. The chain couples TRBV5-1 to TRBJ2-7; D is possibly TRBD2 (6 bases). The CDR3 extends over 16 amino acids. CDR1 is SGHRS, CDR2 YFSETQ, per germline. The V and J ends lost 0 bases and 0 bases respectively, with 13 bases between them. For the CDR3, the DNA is TGCGCCAGCAGCTTGGTTTTTAGCGGAAGCTCCTACGAGCAGTACTTC. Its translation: CASSLVFSGSSYEQYF.

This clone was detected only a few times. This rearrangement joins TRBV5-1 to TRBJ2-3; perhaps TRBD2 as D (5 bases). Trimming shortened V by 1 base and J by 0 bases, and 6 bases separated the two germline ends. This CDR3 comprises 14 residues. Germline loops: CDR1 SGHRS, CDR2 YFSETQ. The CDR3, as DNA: TGCGCCAGCAGCTTGAGAGGGAGCACAGATACGCAGTATTTT. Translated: CASSLRGSTDTQYF.

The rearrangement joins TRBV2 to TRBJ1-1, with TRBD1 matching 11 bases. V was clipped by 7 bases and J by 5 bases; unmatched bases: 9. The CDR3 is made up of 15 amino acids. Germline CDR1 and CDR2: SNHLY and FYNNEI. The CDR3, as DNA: TGTGCCAGCACCCGCCTAGGACAGGGGGCAACTGAAGCTTTCTTT. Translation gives CASTRLGQGATEAFF.

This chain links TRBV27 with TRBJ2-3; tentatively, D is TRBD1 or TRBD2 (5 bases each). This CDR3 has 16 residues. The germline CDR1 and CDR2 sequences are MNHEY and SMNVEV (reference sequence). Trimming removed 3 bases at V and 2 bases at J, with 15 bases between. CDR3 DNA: TGTGCCAGCAGTTTCTTGGCCCCGGGGCACACAGATACGCAGTATTTT. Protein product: CASSFLAPGHTDTQYF.

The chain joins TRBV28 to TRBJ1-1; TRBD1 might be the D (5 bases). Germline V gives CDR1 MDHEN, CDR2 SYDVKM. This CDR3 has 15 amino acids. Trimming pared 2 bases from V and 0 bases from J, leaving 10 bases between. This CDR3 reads CASSLPVRVNTEAFF. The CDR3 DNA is TGTGCCAGCAGTTTACCCGTCAGGGTGAACACTGAAGCTTTCTTT.

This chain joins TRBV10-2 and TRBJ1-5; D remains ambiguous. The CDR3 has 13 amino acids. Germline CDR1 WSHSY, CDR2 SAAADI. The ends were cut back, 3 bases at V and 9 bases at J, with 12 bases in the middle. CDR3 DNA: TGCGCCAGCAGTGACCCCCGTCGTTGGCCCCAGCATTTT. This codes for CASSDPRRWPQHF.

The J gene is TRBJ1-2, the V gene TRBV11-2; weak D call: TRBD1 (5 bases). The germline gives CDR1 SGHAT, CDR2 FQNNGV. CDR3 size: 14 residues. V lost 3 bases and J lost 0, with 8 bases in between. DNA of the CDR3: TGTGCCAGCAGCTTGGGGGGAGCTAACTATGGCTACACCTTC. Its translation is CASSLGGANYGYTF.

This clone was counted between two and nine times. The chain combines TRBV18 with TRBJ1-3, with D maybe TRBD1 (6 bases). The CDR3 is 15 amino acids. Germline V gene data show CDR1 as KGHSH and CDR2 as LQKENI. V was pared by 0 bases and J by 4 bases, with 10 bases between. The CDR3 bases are TGTGCCAGCTCACCACCGTCCAGGGGCGGAAACACCATATATTTT. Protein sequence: CASSPPSRGGNTIYF.

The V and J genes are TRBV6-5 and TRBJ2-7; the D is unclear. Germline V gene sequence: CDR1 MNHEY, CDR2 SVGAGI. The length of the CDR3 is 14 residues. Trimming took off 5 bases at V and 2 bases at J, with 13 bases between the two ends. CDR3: CASSEGPPPYEQYF. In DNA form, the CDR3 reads TGTGCCAGCAGTGAAGGGCCTCCCCCCTACGAGCAGTACTTC.

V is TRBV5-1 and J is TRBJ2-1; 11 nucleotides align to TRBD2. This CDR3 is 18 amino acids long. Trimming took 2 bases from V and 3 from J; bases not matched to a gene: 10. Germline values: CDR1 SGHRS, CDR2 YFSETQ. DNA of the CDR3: TGCGCCAGCAGCTTCTATAAGACTAGCGGGATAGTCTACAATGAGCAGTTCTTC. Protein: CASSFYKTSGIVYNEQFF. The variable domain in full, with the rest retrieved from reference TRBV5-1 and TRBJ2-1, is KAGVTQTPRYLIKTRGQQVTLSCSPISGHRSVSWYQQTPGQGLQFLFEYFSETQRNKGNFPGRFSGRQFSNSRSEMNVSTLELGDSALYLCASSFYKTSGIVYNEQFFGPGTRLTVL.

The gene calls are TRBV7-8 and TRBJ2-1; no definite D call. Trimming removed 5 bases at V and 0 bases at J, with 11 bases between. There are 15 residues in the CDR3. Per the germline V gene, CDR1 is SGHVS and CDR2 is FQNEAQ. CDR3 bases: TGTGCCAGCAGCAAGGACGTTCACTCCTACAATGAGCAGTTCTTC. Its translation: CASSKDVHSYNEQFF.

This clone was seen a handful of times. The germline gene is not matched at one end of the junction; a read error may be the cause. This CDR3 is CASSCLGTITKSGQRPDF. The CDR3 DNA reads TGTGCCAGTAGTTGTCTGGGGACAATCACAAAGTCGGGCCAACGTCCTGACTTC. The chain employs TRBV19 and TRBJ2-6, with a tentative D call TRBD1 (6 bases). The CDR3 contains 18 residues. CDR1 and CDR2 (germline): LNHDA, SQIVND (reference sequence).

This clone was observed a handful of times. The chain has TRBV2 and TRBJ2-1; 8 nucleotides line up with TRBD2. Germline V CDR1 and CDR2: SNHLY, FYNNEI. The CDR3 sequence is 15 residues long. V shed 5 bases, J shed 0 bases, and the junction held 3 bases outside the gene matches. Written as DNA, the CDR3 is TGTGCCAGCAGTTTAGCGGGGAGCTCCTACAATGAGCAGTTCTTC. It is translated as CASSLAGSSYNEQFF.

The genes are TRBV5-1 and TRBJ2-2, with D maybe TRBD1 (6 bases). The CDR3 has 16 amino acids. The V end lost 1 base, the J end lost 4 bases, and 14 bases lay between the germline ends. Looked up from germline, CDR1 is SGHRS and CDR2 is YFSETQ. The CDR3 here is CASSLFRQGTTGELFF. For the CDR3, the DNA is TGCGCCAGCAGCTTGTTTCGGCAGGGGACCACCGGGGAGCTGTTTTTT.

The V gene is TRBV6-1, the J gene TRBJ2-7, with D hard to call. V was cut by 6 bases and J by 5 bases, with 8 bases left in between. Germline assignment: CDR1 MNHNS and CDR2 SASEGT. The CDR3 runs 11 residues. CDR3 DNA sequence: TGTGCCAGCAGCTTACTCCACGAGCAGTACTTC. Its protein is CASSLLHEQYF.

CDR3 sequence reads: CASSSQGRSALMNTEAFF. The CDR3 DNA is TGCGCCAGCAGCTCACAGGGGAGAAGCGCCTTAATGAACACTGAAGCTTTCTTT. V gene TRBV5-1 combines with J gene TRBJ1-1; 7 nucleotides match TRBD1. V lost 3 bases to trimming and J lost 0 bases; unmatched junction nucleotides: 14. There are 18 residues in the CDR3. The germline V gene encodes CDR1 SGHRS and CDR2 YFSETQ.